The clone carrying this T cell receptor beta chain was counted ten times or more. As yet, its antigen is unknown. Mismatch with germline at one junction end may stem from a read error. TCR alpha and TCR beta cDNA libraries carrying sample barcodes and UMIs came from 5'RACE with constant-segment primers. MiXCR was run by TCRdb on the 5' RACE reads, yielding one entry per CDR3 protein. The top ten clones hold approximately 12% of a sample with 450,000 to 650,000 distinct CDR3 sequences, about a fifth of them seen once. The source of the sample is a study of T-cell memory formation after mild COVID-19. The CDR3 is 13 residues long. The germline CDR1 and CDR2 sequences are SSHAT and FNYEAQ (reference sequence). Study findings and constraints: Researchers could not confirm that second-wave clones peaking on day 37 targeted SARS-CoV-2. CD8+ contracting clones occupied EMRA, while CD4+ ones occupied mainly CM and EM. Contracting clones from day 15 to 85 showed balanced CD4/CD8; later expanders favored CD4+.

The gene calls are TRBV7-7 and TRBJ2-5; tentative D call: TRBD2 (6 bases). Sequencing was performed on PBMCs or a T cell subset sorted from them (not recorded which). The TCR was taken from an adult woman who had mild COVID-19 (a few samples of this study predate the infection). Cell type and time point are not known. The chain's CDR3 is CASSLWGEETQYF. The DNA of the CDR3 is TGTGCTAGCAGCTTATGGGGGGAGGAGACCCAGTACTTC.